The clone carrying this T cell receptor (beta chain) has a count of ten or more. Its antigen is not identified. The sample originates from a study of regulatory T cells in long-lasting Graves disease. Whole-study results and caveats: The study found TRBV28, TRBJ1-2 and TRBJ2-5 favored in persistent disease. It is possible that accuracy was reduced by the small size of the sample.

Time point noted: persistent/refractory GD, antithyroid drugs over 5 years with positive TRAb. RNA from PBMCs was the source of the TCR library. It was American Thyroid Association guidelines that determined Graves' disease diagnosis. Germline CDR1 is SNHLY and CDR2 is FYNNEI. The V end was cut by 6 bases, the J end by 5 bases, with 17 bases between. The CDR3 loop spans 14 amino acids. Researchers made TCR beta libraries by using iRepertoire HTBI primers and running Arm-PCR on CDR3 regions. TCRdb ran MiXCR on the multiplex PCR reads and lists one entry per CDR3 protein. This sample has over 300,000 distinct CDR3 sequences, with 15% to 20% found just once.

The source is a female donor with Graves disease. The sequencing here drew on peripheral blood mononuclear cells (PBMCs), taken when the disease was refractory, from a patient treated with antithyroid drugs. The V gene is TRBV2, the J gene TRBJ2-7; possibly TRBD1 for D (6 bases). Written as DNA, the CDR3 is TGTGCCAGCAGCACCCGGTGGGGGCCCAACGAGCAGTACTTC. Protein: CASSTRWGPNEQYF.